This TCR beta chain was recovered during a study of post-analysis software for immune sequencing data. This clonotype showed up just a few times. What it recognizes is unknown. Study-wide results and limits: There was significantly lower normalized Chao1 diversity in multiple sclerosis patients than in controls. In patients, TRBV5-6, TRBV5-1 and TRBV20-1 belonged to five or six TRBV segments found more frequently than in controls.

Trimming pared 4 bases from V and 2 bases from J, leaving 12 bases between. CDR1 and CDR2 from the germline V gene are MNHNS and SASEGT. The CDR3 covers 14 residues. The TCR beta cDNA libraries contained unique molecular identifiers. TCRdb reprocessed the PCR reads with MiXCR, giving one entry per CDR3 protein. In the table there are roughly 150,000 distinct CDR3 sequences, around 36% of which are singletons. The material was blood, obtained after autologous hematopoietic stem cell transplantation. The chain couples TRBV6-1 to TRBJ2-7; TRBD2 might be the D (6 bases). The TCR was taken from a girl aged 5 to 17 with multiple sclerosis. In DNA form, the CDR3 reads TGTGCCAGCAGTGGGGCCGGGGGACCCTACGAGCAGTACTTC. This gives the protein CASSGAGGPYEQYF.